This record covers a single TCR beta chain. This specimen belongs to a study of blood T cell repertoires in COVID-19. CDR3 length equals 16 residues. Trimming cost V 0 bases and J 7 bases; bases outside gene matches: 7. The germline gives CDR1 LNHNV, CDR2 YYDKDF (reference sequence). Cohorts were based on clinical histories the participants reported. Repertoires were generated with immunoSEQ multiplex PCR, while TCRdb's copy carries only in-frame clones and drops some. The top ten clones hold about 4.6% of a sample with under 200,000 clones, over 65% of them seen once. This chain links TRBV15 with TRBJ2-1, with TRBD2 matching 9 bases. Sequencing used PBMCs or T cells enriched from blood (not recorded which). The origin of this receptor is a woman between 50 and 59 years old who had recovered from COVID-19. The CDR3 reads CATSRDAGGPGNEQFF. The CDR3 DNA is TGTGCCACCAGCAGAGATGCGGGAGGGCCGGGGAATGAGCAGTTCTTC. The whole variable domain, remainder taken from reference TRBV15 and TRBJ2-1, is DAMVIQNPRYQVTQFGKPVTLSCSQTLNHNVMYWYQQKSSQAPKLLFHYYDKDFNNEADTPDNFQSRRPNTSFCFLDIRSPGLGDTAMYLCATSRDAGGPGNEQFFGPGTRLTVL.